This T cell receptor beta chain derives from a study of persistence of HIV-infected CD4 T cells. Study in general: Isolated cells were CMV- and HIV-1 Gag-responding CD4+ T cells. Up to roughly 200 mL blood was drawn at multiple time points; two donors had single-time leukapheresis.

Study-wide points: CMV- and Gag-responding cells had lower TCRbeta richness than CD3/CD28-responding cells.

For this clone: What it recognizes is unknown.

The immunoSEQ assay was version 4, run in survey mode. The method was immunoSEQ multiplex PCR; TCRdb's version includes in-frame clones alone and lacks a portion of them. This sample has about 33,000 clones; roughly four fifths occur once, and the top ten carry 0.8% to 0.9%. V shed 4 bases and J 2 bases; nucleotides not matched to a gene: 4. The CDR3 covers 15 residues. The germline gives CDR1 SGHRS, CDR2 YFSETQ. Cells were stimulated with CMV-infected fibroblast lysates at 10 ug/mL. CD40L/CD69 double-negative CD45RO-high memory CD4+ T cells were collected. The gene calls are TRBV5-1 and TRBJ2-3, with 10 nucleotides matching TRBD2. This clonotype was obtained from an adult man with HIV who was CMV-seropositive. The source was CD4+ T cells sorted from PBMCs after 18-hour stimulation, collected from a patient who received antiretroviral therapy. Here the CDR3 reads CASSKAGGTTDTQYF. Here the CDR3 DNA reads TGCGCCAGCAGCAAAGCGGGGGGGACCACAGATACGCAGTATTTT.